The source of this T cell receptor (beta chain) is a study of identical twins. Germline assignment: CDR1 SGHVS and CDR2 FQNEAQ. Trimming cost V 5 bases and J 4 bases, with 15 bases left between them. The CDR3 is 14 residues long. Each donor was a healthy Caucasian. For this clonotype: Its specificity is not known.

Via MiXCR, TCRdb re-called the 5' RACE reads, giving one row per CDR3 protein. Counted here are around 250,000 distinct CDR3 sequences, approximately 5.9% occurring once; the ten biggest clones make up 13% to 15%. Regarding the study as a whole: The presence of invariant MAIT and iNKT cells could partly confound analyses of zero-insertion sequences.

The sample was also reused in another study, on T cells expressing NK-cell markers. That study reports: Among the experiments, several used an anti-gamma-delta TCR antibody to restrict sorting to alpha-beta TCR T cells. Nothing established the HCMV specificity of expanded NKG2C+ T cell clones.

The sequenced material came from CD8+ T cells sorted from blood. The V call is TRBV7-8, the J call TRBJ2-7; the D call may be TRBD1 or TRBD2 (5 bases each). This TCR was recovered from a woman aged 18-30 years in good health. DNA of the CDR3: TGTGCCAGCAGCCTGGGGGATCCGGGTTACGAGCAGTACTTC. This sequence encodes CASSLGDPGYEQYF.